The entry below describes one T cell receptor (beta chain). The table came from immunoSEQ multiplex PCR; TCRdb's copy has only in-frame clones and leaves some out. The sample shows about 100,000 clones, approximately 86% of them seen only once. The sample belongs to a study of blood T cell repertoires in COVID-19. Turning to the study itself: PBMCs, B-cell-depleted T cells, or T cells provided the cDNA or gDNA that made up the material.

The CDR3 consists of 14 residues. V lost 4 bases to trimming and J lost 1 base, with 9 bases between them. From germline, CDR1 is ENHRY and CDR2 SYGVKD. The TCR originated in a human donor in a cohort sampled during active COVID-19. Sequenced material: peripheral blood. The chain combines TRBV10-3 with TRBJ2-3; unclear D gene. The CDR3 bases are TGTGCCATCAGTGGCGACACCCGCACAGATACGCAGTATTTT. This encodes CAISGDTRTDTQYF.